What follows are 10 T cell receptor beta chains derived from one specimen sequenced in a study of cytomegalovirus exposure and HLA in healthy donors. PCR primers comprised 60 Vbeta and 13 Jbeta primers. Assay used: immunoSEQ multiplex PCR; TCRdb lists only in-frame clones, some missing. The sample lists roughly 180,000 clones, roughly 82% occurring once. Sequences were obtained from PBMCs. Receptors originate from a girl aged 2-15 years in good health and CMV-seropositive.

This chain links TRBV4-1 with TRBJ1-2, with 7 bases lining up with TRBD1. Germline assignment: CDR1 MGHRA and CDR2 YSYEKL. After removal of 4 bases from V and 1 base from J, the junction contained 12 bases not matched to a gene. The CDR3 spans 17 residues. The CDR3 loop reads CASSRTARTGDNYGYTF. The CDR3, as DNA: TGCGCCAGCAGCCGAACTGCGCGGACAGGCGATAACTATGGCTACACCTTC.

V and J are TRBV6-1 and TRBJ2-3, with D uncertain. The CDR3 consists of 15 residues. Trimming removed 1 base at V and 1 base at J, with 9 bases between. The V gene's germline CDR1 is MNHNS and CDR2 SASEGT. In DNA form, the CDR3 reads TGTGCCAGCAGTGAAGGTCCCATCCGCACAGATACGCAGTATTTT. As protein: CASSEGPIRTDTQYF.

CDR3 loop: CAIATDTEAFF. CDR3 bases: TGTGCCATCGCGACAGACACTGAAGCTTTCTTT. The V and J genes are TRBV10-3 and TRBJ1-1; tentatively, D is TRBD1 (5 bases). The CDR3 covers 11 residues. Germline CDR1 and CDR2: ENHRY and SYGVKD. V lost 8 bases, J lost 3 bases, and 7 bases lay in between.

This clone appeared a few times. The chain combines TRBV27 with TRBJ1-5; D remains ambiguous. Trimming removed 2 bases at V and 2 bases at J, with 7 bases between. This CDR3 is built from 14 residues. Germline V gene sequence: CDR1 MNHEY, CDR2 SMNVEV (reference sequence). As DNA, the CDR3 is TGTGCCAGCAGTTTAATCGGAGGCAATCAGCCCCAGCATTTT. Its translation is CASSLIGGNQPQHF.

The chain carries TRBV5-1 and TRBJ2-2; D gene uncertain. The germline CDR1 and CDR2 sequences are SGHRS and YFSETQ. Trimming took 4 bases from V and 5 from J, leaving 27 bases between them. The CDR3 has 19 amino acids. CDR3 nucleotides: TGCGCCAGCAGCCTATCCAGGATAGACCTACAAGATGGGACCGGGGAGCTGTTTTTT. Its translation: CASSLSRIDLQDGTGELFF. The entire variable domain, with the rest obtained from reference TRBV5-1 and TRBJ2-2, is as follows: KAGVTQTPRYLIKTRGQQVTLSCSPISGHRSVSWYQQTPGQGLQFLFEYFSETQRNKGNFPGRFSGRQFSNSRSEMNVSTLELGDSALYLCASSLSRIDLQDGTGELFFGEGSRLTVL.

This rearrangement joins TRBV18 to TRBJ1-2, with 7 positions matching TRBD1. J gave up 3 bases and V 6 bases, and 7 bases lay outside the gene matches. Germline V gene data show CDR1 as KGHSH and CDR2 as LQKENI. There are 14 residues in the CDR3. In DNA, the CDR3 is TGTGCCAGCTCCCCCAGCGACAGGGACTATGGCTACACCTTC. This translates into CASSPSDRDYGYTF.

This CDR3 is CASSEIVGDTNYGYTF. CDR3 nucleotides: TGTGCCAGCAGTGAAATTGTAGGAGATACGAACTATGGCTACACCTTC. This sequence joins TRBV6-1 and TRBJ1-2; D unclear. The CDR3 covers 16 residues. V shed 2 bases and J shed 2 bases, with 15 bases lying between them. Germline values: CDR1 MNHNS, CDR2 SASEGT.

The rearrangement uses TRBV27 and TRBJ1-1, with 7 bases matching TRBD1. Germline V gene lookup returns CDR1 MNHEY and CDR2 SMNVEV (reference sequence). CDR3 length: 13 residues. V shed 1 base, J shed 12 bases, and the junction held 8 bases outside the gene matches. The CDR3 region is CASSLFRGQRTFF. CDR3 bases: TGTGCCAGCAGTTTATTTAGGGGACAGCGCACTTTCTTT.

The chain's CDR3 is CASSTGSGEPTQYF. The DNA for the CDR3 is TGCGCCAGCAGCACCGGTAGCGGAGAGCCGACCCAGTACTTC. This chain links TRBV5-1 with TRBJ2-5; a weak D match, TRBD2 (6 bases). Deletions cut 4 bases from V and 7 bases from J, with 17 bases between. In germline, CDR1 is SGHRS, CDR2 YFSETQ. The CDR3 has 14 residues.

V and J are TRBV28 and TRBJ2-7; 8 bases match TRBD1. Trimming removed 7 bases from V and 3 bases from J; junction bases left unmatched: 11. Germline V gene lookup returns CDR1 MDHEN and CDR2 SYDVKM. The CDR3 contains 15 residues. The CDR3 loop reads CASNPDRVKFYEQYF. The CDR3 bases are TGTGCCAGCAATCCGGACAGGGTAAAATTCTACGAGCAGTACTTC. Based on the CDR3 plus reference TRBV28 and TRBJ2-7, the full variable domain is DVKVTQSSRYLVKRTGEKVFLECVQDMDHENMFWYRQDPGLGLRLIYFSYDVKMKEKGDIPEGYSVSREKKERFSLILESASTNQTSMYLCASNPDRVKFYEQYFGPGTRLTVT.